The next 15 T cell receptor beta chains were all read from a single sample in a study of synovial regulatory T cells in juvenile arthritis. Repertoires were generated with immunoSEQ multiplex PCR, while TCRdb's copy carries only in-frame clones and drops some. The data show 7,700 or so clones, and the top ten clones hold under 2%. The sequenced material came from Treg cells from blood. Subset given: remaining (HLA-DR-negative) circulating blood Treg cells. The receptor source for this set is a donor aged 2-29 years with juvenile idiopathic arthritis.

This chain connects TRBV13 to TRBJ1-2. Germline V gene lookup returns CDR1 PRHDT and CDR2 FYEKMQ (reference sequence). The CDR3 length is 15 residues. No DNA accompanies this entry. The CDR3 loop reads CASSSRDPRDYGYTF. Full variable domain (remainder filled in from reference TRBV13 and TRBJ1-2): AAGVIQSPRHLIKEKRETATLKCYPIPRHDTVYWYQQGPGQDPQFLISFYEKMQSDKGSIPDRFSAQQFSDYHSELNMSSLELGDSALYFCASSSRDPRDYGYTFGSGTRLTVV.

The V and J genes are TRBV6-1 and TRBJ1-2. CDR3 size: 11 residues. DNA is not recorded here. The V gene's germline CDR1 is MNHNS and CDR2 SASEGT. The CDR3 sequence: CASSPAYGYTF.

The chain combines TRBV7-2 with TRBJ1-1. CDR3 size: 11 residues. Only the protein sequence is given. Per the germline V gene, CDR1 is SGHTA and CDR2 is FQGNSA. The CDR3 is CASSLSRFAFF.

CDR3 sequence reads: CAISESSSYEQYF. The gene calls are TRBV10-3 and TRBJ2-7; with no DNA, the TCRdb D assignment of TRBD2 cannot be verified. The CDR3 has 13 residues. The nucleotide record is missing. Germline lookup yields CDR1 ENHRY and CDR2 SYGVKD.

The rearrangement uses TRBV4-1 and TRBJ2-1. The germline gives CDR1 MGHRA, CDR2 YSYEKL. This CDR3 is 17 amino acids long. The DNA is not on file. The CDR3 reads CASSAPRADHNYNEQFF.

The chain couples TRBV10-3 to TRBJ1-2. This CDR3 comprises 17 residues. The DNA is unrecorded. The germline V gene has CDR1 ENHRY and CDR2 SYGVKD. CDR3 loop: CAIRPGQGRNQPYGYTF.

The chain has TRBV1 and TRBJ1-1; the TCRdb call, TRBD1, lacks DNA for checking. TRBV1 is a documented pseudogene. CDR3 length equals 16 residues. The DNA is not on file. CDR3 region: CTSSQDVHRGNTEAFF.

CDR3 residues: CASSWDRAGKNIQYF. The chain combines TRBV5-1 with TRBJ2-4; lacking DNA, the TRBD1 call made by TCRdb goes unchecked. Germline-derived CDR1 and CDR2 are SGHRS and YFSETQ. This CDR3 has 15 residues. Only the protein is on record. Full variable domain (missing parts from reference TRBV5-1 and TRBJ2-4): KAGVTQTPRYLIKTRGQQVTLSCSPISGHRSVSWYQQTPGQGLQFLFEYFSETQRNKGNFPGRFSGRQFSNSRSEMNVSTLELGDSALYLCASSWDRAGKNIQYFGAGTRLSVL.

The chain carries TRBV2 and TRBJ1-4; TCRdb's D gene call, TRBD1, goes unchecked for lack of DNA. The germline V gene has CDR1 SNHLY and CDR2 FYNNEI. The CDR3 is made up of 15 amino acids. No DNA sequence was recorded. This CDR3 reads CASSDPGTATEKLFF.

The chain is built from TRBV6-6 and TRBJ1-5. This CDR3 contains 13 residues. The entry carries no DNA sequence. The germline gives CDR1 MNHNY, CDR2 SVGAGI (reference sequence). CDR3 amino acids: CASSYSRVQPQHF.

The rearrangement uses TRBV20-1 and TRBJ2-5. This CDR3 has 11 amino acids. Only the protein is on record. From germline, CDR1 is DFQATT and CDR2 SNEGSKA (reference sequence). CDR3 amino acids: CSATRKETQYF.

J is TRBJ1-2 and V is TRBV28; the D call from TCRdb, TRBD1, cannot be confirmed without DNA. The CDR3 has 12 amino acids. This entry has no DNA. The germline V gene has CDR1 MDHEN and CDR2 SYDVKM. CDR3 loop: CASRLTGDGYTF.

V usage is TRBV6-6 and J usage is TRBJ2-1; TCRdb returns TRBD2, unconfirmable since there is no DNA. From germline, CDR1 is MNHNY and CDR2 SVGAGI (reference sequence). This CDR3 spans 15 amino acids. The DNA sequence is not available. CDR3 in amino acids: CASSYSRGSSDKQFF.

The chain combines TRBV20-1 with TRBJ1-2. This CDR3 comprises 10 residues. The entry carries no DNA sequence. Per germline, CDR1 DFQATT and CDR2 SNEGSKA (reference sequence). CDR3 in amino acids: CSAREDGYTF.

The chain links TRBV7-9 to TRBJ2-1; lacking DNA, the TRBD1 call made by TCRdb goes unchecked. The CDR3 contains 18 residues. No DNA was logged. Germline CDR1 is SEHNR and CDR2 is FQNEAQ (reference sequence). The CDR3: CASSLRRGTGQLNNEQFF.